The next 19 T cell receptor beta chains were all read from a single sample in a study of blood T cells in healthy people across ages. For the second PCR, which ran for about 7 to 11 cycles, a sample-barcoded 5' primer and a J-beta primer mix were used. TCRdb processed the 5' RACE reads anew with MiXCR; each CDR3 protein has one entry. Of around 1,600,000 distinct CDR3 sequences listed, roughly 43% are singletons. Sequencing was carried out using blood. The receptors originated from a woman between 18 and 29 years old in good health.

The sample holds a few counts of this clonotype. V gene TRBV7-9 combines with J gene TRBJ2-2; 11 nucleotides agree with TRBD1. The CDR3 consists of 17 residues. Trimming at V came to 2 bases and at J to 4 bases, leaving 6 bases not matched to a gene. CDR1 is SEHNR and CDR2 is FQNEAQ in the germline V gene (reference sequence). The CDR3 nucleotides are TGTGCCAGCAGCTTAATCCGGACAGGGGGCACCACCGGGGAGCTGTTTTTT. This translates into CASSLIRTGGTTGELFF.

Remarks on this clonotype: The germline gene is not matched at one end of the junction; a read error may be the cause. The CDR3 DNA reads TGTGTCAGCAGCTTATCGGCAGGGTGGACAGATACGCAGTATTTT. Translating it yields CVSSLSAGWTDTQYF. The chain couples TRBV9 to TRBJ2-3; possibly TRBD1 for D (5 bases). Germline-derived CDR1 and CDR2 are SGDLS and YYNGEE. The CDR3 spans 15 residues.

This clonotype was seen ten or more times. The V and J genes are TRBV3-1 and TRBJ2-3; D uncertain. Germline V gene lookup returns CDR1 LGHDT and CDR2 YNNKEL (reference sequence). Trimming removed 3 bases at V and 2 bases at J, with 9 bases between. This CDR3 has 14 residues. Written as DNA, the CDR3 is TGTGCCAGCAGCCACCTCGCGGCCACAGATACGCAGTATTTT. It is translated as CASSHLAATDTQYF.

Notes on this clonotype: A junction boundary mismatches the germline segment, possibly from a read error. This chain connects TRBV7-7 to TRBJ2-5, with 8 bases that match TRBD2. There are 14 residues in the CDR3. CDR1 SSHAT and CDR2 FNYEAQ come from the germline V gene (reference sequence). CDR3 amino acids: CASSQGGLVETQYF. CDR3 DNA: TGTGCTAGCAGCCAAGGGGGACTAGTTGAGACCCAGTACTTC.

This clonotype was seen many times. CDR3: CSVDLGNEQFF. In DNA form, the CDR3 reads TGCAGCGTTGACCTAGGCAATGAGCAGTTCTTC. This chain links TRBV29-1 with TRBJ2-1; D is unclear. Trimming cost V 3 bases and J 6 bases, with 6 bases left between them. Germline assignment: CDR1 SQVTM and CDR2 ANQGSEA. This CDR3 contains 11 residues.

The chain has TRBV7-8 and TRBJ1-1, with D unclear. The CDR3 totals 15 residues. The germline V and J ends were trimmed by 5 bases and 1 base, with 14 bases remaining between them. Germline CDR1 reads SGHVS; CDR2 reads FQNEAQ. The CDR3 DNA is TGTGCCAGCAGCGACCCGCGTAGACCGAACACTGAAGCTTTCTTT. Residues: CASSDPRRPNTEAFF.

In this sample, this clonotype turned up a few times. CDR3 region: CASSYSGWSNSPLHF. CDR3 coding DNA: TGTGCCAGCAGTTACTCGGGATGGTCAAATTCACCCCTCCACTTT. The chain joins TRBV6-5 to TRBJ1-6; D gene unclear. This CDR3 comprises 15 residues. V was clipped by 0 bases and J by 7 bases, with 10 bases between them. Germline V gives CDR1 MNHEY, CDR2 SVGAGI.

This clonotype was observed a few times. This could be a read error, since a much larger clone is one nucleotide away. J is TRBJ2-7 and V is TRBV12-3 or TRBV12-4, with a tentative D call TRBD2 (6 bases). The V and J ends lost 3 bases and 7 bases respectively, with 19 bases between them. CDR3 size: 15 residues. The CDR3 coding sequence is TGTGCCAGCAGTTTCTTTTCTAGCGCGAACAATGAGCAGTACTTC. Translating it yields CASSFFSSANNEQYF.

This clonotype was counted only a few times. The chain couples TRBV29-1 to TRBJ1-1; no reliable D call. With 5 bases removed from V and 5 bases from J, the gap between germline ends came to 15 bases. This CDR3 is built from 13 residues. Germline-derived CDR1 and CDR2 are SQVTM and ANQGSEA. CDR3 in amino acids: CSVIYSLVTEAFF. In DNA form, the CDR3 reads TGCAGCGTTATCTATTCCCTTGTAACTGAAGCTTTCTTT.

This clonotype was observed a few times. CDR3 coding DNA: TGTGCCAGCAGGGGACAGGGGCAAAAAAACTATGGCTACACCTTC. It encodes CASRGQGQKNYGYTF. This chain links TRBV6-9 with TRBJ1-2; TRBD1 aligns across 10 bases. V trimming: 6 bases; J trimming: 2 bases; junction bases outside the gene matches: 6. This CDR3 has 15 residues. Germline CDR1 MNHGY, CDR2 SVAAGI.

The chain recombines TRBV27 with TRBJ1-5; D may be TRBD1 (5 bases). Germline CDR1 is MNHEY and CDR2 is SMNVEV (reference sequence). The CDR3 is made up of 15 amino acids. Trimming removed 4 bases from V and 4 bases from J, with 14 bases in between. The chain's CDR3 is CASSSRDHSNQPQHF. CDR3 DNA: TGTGCCAGCAGTTCCAGGGACCATAGTAATCAGCCCCAGCATTTT.

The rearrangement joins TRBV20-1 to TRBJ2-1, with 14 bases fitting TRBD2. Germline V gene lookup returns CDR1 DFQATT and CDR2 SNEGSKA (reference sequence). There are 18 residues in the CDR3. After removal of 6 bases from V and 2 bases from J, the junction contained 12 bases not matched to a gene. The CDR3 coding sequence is TGCAGTGCGAACCCGGGACTAGCGGGAGACCCTCCCTACAATGAGCAGTTCTTC. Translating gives CSANPGLAGDPPYNEQFF.

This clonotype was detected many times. CDR3 coding DNA: TGCGCCAGCAGCCAAGAACAGTACACAGATACGCAGTATTTT. Protein sequence: CASSQEQYTDTQYF. The chain is built from TRBV4-3 and TRBJ2-3; no clear D. The ends were cut back, 0 bases at V and 2 bases at J, with 6 bases in the middle. Looked up from germline, CDR1 is LGHNA and CDR2 is YSLEER. This CDR3 region has 14 residues.

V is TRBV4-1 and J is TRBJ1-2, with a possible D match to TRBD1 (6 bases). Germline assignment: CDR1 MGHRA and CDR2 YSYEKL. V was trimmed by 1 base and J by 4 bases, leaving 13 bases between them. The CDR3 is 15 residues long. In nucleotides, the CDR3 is TGCGCCAGCAGCCAAGTCCGGGGGCAGTTCTATGGCTACACCTTC. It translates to CASSQVRGQFYGYTF.

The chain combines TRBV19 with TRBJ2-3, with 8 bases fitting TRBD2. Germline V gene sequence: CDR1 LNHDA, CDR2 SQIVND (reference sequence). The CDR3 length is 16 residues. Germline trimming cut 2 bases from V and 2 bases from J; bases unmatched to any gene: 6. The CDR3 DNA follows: TGTGCCAGTAGTATAATAGCGGGATTCACCACAGATACGCAGTATTTT. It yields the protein CASSIIAGFTTDTQYF.

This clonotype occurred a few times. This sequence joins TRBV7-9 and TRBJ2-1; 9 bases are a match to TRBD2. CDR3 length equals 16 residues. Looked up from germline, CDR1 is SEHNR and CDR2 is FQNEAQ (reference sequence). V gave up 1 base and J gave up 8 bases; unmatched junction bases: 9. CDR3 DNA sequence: TGTGCCAGCAGCTTAGAGCGACTAGCGGTTATTCATGAGCAGTTCTTC. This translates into CASSLERLAVIHEQFF.

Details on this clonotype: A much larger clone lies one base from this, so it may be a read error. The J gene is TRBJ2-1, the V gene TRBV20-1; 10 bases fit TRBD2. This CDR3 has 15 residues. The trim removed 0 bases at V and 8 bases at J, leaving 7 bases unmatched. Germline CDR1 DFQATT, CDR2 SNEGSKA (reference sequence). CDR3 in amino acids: CSARDPAGGRYEQFF. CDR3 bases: TGCAGTGCTAGAGATCCAGCGGGAGGGCGGTATGAGCAGTTCTTC.

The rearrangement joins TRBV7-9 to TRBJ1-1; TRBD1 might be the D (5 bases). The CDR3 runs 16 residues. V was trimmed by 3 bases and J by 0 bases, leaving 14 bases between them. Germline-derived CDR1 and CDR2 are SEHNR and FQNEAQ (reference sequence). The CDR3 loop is CASSFAQGPLNTEAFF. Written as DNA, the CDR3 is TGTGCCAGCAGCTTCGCGCAGGGACCCTTGAACACTGAAGCTTTCTTT.

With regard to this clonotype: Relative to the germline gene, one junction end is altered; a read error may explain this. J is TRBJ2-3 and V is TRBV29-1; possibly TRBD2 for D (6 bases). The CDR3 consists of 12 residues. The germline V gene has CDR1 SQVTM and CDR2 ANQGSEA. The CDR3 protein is CSVGGATDTPYF. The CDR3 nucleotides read TGCAGCGTTGGCGGGGCAACAGATACGCCGTATTTT.